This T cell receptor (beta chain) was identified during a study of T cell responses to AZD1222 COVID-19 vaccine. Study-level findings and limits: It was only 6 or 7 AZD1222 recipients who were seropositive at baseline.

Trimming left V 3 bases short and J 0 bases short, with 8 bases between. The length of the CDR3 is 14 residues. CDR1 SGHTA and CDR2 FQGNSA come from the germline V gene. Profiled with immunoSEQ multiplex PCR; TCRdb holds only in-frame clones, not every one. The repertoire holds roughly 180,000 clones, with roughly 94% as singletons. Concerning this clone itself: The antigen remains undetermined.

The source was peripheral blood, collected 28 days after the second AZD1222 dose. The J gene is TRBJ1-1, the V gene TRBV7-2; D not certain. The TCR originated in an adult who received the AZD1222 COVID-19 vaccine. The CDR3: CASSFESVNTEAFF. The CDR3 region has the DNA TGTGCCAGCAGCTTCGAATCAGTGAACACTGAAGCTTTCTTT.